The TCR beta chain under discussion was sequenced for a study of control samples from healthy donors and cancer patients. The repertoire was sequenced with immunoSEQ multiplex PCR; TCRdb's copy has only in-frame clones and lacks some. Of some 120,000 clones in the sample, more than 70% were seen once. CDR3 length equals 15 residues. Trimming left V 0 bases short and J 7 bases short, with 10 bases between. CDR1 is MGHRA, CDR2 YSYEKL, per germline. This sequence joins TRBV4-1 and TRBJ1-6; unclear D gene. The sample comprised blood. The receptor was isolated from a man aged 50 or older in good health. The CDR3: CASSQDGFANSPLHF. The CDR3 DNA sequence: TGCGCCAGCAGCCAAGATGGGTTCGCGAATTCACCCCTCCACTTT.